The 10 T cell receptor beta chains presented below share a single source sample, sequenced in a study of blood T cells in healthy people across ages. PCR was performed a second time for about 6 to 12 cycles using a sample-barcoded 5' primer and a J-beta primer mix. One entry per CDR3 protein results from TCRdb running MiXCR on the 5' RACE reads. The sample yields fewer than 800,000 distinct CDR3 sequences, 20% to 30% seen once. Separately, the same data were catalogued under a study of T cells of mothers and their children.

Input material: blood. Receptors were obtained from a boy between 10 and 17 years old in good health.

The chain recombines TRBV27 with TRBJ2-5; D call uncertain. This CDR3 is 15 amino acids long. V shed 0 bases and J shed 5 bases, with 13 bases lying between them. Germline CDR1 reads MNHEY; CDR2 reads SMNVEV (reference sequence). For the CDR3, the DNA is TGTGCCAGCAGTTTATCGGGTGGGGTTGTGGAGACCCAGTACTTC. Translated: CASSLSGGVVETQYF.

This chain links TRBV7-9 with TRBJ1-6; possibly TRBD1 for D (5 bases). CDR1 SEHNR and CDR2 FQNEAQ come from the germline V gene (reference sequence). V was shortened by 4 bases and J by 7 bases, with 14 bases between the two germline ends. CDR3 length: 15 amino acids. The CDR3: CASSYPGTGNSPLHF. The CDR3 nucleotides are TGTGCCAGCAGCTACCCCGGGACGGGAAATTCACCCCTCCACTTT.

This clonotype was observed a handful of times. This sequence joins TRBV20-1 and TRBJ2-5; D is ambiguous. Trimming left V 5 bases short and J 5 bases short, with 12 bases between. The germline V gene has CDR1 DFQATT and CDR2 SNEGSKA (reference sequence). This CDR3 contains 12 residues. CDR3 loop: CSAGPVGETQYF. CDR3 in DNA: TGCAGTGCTGGGCCCGTAGGGGAGACCCAGTACTTC.

This clonotype was detected a few times. This sequence joins TRBV7-9 and TRBJ1-3; D may be TRBD1 (6 bases). This CDR3 comprises 18 residues. The V gene's germline CDR1 is SEHNR and CDR2 FQNEAQ (reference sequence). With 5 bases removed from V and 0 bases from J, the gap between germline ends came to 20 bases. Written as DNA, the CDR3 is TGTGCCAGCAGCACTTCTTCCGGGACACTCATCTCTGGAAACACCATATATTTT. This translates into CASSTSSGTLISGNTIYF. Combining the CDR3 with reference TRBV7-9 and TRBJ1-3 gives the whole variable domain DTGVSQNPRHKITKRGQNVTFRCDPISEHNRLYWYRQTLGQGPEFLTYFQNEAQLEKSRLLSDRFSAERPKGSFSTLEIQRTEQGDSAMYLCASSTSSGTLISGNTIYFGEGSWLTVV.

The V call is TRBV12-3 or TRBV12-4, the J call TRBJ2-5; 7 nucleotides align to TRBD2. The J call is doubtful: the DNA matches TRBJ2-7 better. The CDR3 length is 14 residues. The CDR3 DNA follows: TGTGCCAGCAGGCCTAGCGGACCTACCTACGAGCAGTACTTC. Amino acids: CASRPSGPTYEQYF.

This clonotype was observed once. This rearrangement joins TRBV11-3 to TRBJ2-5, with a possible D match to TRBD1 (6 bases). The DNA matches TRBJ2-1 better at its end, which makes the J call doubtful. The CDR3 contains 13 residues. Germline values: CDR1 SGHNT, CDR2 YENEEA. For the CDR3, the DNA is TGTGCCAGCAGCTTGGGGGCTTTCGGTGAGCAGTTCTTC. This gives the protein CASSLGAFGEQFF.

This clonotype was counted only a few times. The chain is built from TRBV5-1 and TRBJ2-5; 7 bases agree with TRBD1. The J call may be wrong; the DNA end is better matched by TRBJ2-7. The CDR3 contains 15 residues. CDR1 is SGHRS, CDR2 YFSETQ, per germline. The CDR3: CASNATGVISYEQYF. CDR3 sequence (DNA): TGCGCCAGCAACGCCACAGGGGTCATCTCCTACGAGCAGTACTTC.

This clonotype was seen more than once but under ten times. CDR3 nucleotide sequence: TGTGCCAGCACCGCGGGGGACAATGAGCAGTTCTTC. This translates into CASTAGDNEQFF. This sequence joins TRBV12-3 or TRBV12-4 and TRBJ2-1; 7 nucleotides align to TRBD2. The length of the CDR3 is 12 residues. The trim removed 7 bases at V and 5 bases at J, leaving 2 bases unmatched.

V is TRBV27 and J is TRBJ2-5, with 14 bases lining up with TRBD2. With the DNA end fitting TRBJ2-7 better, the J assignment may be wrong. Germline V gene data show CDR1 as MNHEY and CDR2 as SMNVEV (reference sequence). The CDR3 is made up of 19 amino acids. This CDR3 is CASRVSSGGTSGSIYEQYF. DNA of the CDR3: TGTGCCAGCAGAGTCTCTTCAGGCGGGACTAGCGGGAGTATCTACGAGCAGTACTTC.

In this sample, this clonotype turned up a few times. The genes are TRBV7-2 and TRBJ1-3; possibly TRBD1 for D (5 bases). Germline V gene sequence: CDR1 SGHTA, CDR2 FQGNSA. CDR3 size: 18 residues. The V end lost 5 bases, the J end lost 1 base, and 21 bases lay between the germline ends. CDR3 sequence reads: CASSRGLSGGGSGNTIYF. The CDR3 coding sequence is TGTGCCAGCAGCCGAGGGCTGTCCGGGGGAGGTTCTGGAAACACCATATATTTT.